Listed here are 27 T cell receptor beta chains from one sample, sequenced in a study of CDR3 diversity in severe acne. TCRdb re-called the PCR reads through MiXCR, storing one row per CDR3 protein. The data contain 84,000 or so distinct CDR3 sequences, over 45% of them seen just once; the ten biggest clones take up around 10%. Sequencing input: blood. These receptors were obtained from a male donor in good health, serving as a control.

This clonotype was detected only a few times. It is unclear where the CDR3 begins or ends on the DNA, so no DNA is shown, and the CDR3 is as TCRdb lists it. The chain has TRBV7-3 and TRBJ2-1; TRBD2 was called by the table and not checked on the DNA. Inclusive of both ends, the CDR3 amounts to 19 amino acids. Germline V lookup: CDR1 SGHTA, CDR2 FQGTGA. CDR3 in amino acids: CASSFYICSASPLIDEQFF.

This chain joins TRBV12-3 or TRBV12-4 and TRBJ2-7; perhaps TRBD2 as D (5 bases). Between the trimmed V and J ends, which lost 5 bases and 4 bases, there was a span of 12 bases. This CDR3 region has 13 residues. The CDR3 is CASSRLARYEQYF. DNA for the CDR3: TGTGCCAGCAGTAGGCTAGCTAGATACGAGCAGTACTTC.

The chain has TRBV5-1 and TRBJ2-7; TRBD2 aligns across 8 bases. Germline V gene data show CDR1 as SGHRS and CDR2 as YFSETQ. The CDR3 is made up of 15 amino acids. The V segment lost 0 bases and the J segment 2 bases; nucleotides outside the gene matches: 4. This chain's CDR3 is CASSLASAGAYEQYF. Here the CDR3 DNA reads TGCGCCAGCAGCTTGGCCTCAGCGGGAGCCTACGAGCAGTACTTC.

Many counts were recorded for this clonotype. This chain joins TRBV2 and TRBJ1-5; no clear D gene. The CDR3 loop spans 14 amino acids. With 2 bases removed from V and 4 bases from J, the gap between germline ends came to 9 bases. CDR1 and CDR2 from the germline V gene are SNHLY and FYNNEI. The DNA for the CDR3 is TGTGCCAGCAGTGAACGACACGCTAATCAGCCCCAGCATTTT. Translation: CASSERHANQPQHF.

This chain uses TRBV6-1 with TRBJ2-5; 11 bases are shared with TRBD2. There are 15 residues in the CDR3. The J segment lost 1 base and the V segment lost 2 bases, leaving 0 bases of the junction unmatched. Germline V gives CDR1 MNHNS, CDR2 SASEGT. CDR3 sequence (DNA): TGTGCCAGCAGTGAACTAGCGGGAGGCCAAGAGACCCAGTACTTC. Encoded protein: CASSELAGGQETQYF.

This sequence joins TRBV5-1 and TRBJ1-4, with D perhaps TRBD1 (5 bases). Trimming left V 1 base short and J 6 bases short, with 10 bases between. The germline V gene encodes CDR1 SGHRS and CDR2 YFSETQ. The CDR3 consists of 14 residues. The CDR3 bases are TGCGCCAGCAGCTTGAGAGGGGTGGATGAAAAACTGTTTTTT. It specifies CASSLRGVDEKLFF.

This clonotype was recorded at least ten times. As DNA, the CDR3 is TGCGCCAGCAGCTGGGGGTCGAACACTGAAGCTTTCTTT. It specifies CASSWGSNTEAFF. This chain connects TRBV5-1 to TRBJ1-1; D might be TRBD1 (5 bases). CDR1 and CDR2 from the germline V gene are SGHRS and YFSETQ. The CDR3 contains 13 residues. V was pared by 3 bases and J by 1 base, with 7 bases between.

The rearrangement joins TRBV20-1 to TRBJ2-5; D may correspond to TRBD1 or TRBD2 (5 bases each). The V and J ends lost 4 bases and 0 bases respectively, with 6 bases between them. The V gene's germline CDR1 is DFQATT and CDR2 SNEGSKA (reference sequence). The length of the CDR3 is 12 residues. The CDR3 sequence is CSAMGDQETQYF. In DNA, the CDR3 is TGCAGTGCTATGGGGGACCAAGAGACCCAGTACTTC.

Comments on this clonotype: One end of the junction does not line up with germline, which may come from a read error. The rearrangement links TRBV6-4 to TRBJ1-6; TRBD1 matches at 11 bases. The CDR3 is made up of 15 amino acids. CDR1 is MRHNA, CDR2 SNTAGT, per germline. CDR3 bases: TGTGCCAGCAGTTACTCGGGGACAGGGGGTTCACCCCTCCACTTT. Translating gives CASSYSGTGGSPLHF.

This clonotype occurred many times. This chain joins TRBV7-9 and TRBJ1-4; no reliable D call. V gave up 7 bases and J gave up 6 bases, with 21 bases separating them. Germline lookup yields CDR1 SEHNR and CDR2 FQNEAQ (reference sequence). This CDR3 comprises 16 residues. Written as DNA, the CDR3 is TGTGCCAGCAACACTTATGGTGACAAACGGCATGAAAAACTGTTTTTT. It yields the protein CASNTYGDKRHEKLFF. Combining the CDR3 with reference TRBV7-9 and TRBJ1-4 gives the whole variable domain DTGVSQNPRHKITKRGQNVTFRCDPISEHNRLYWYRQTLGQGPEFLTYFQNEAQLEKSRLLSDRFSAERPKGSFSTLEIQRTEQGDSAMYLCASNTYGDKRHEKLFFGSGTQLSVL.

This clonotype showed up many times. V gene TRBV9 combines with J gene TRBJ2-7, with TRBD2 matching 7 bases. V shed 0 bases, J shed 2 bases, and the junction held 2 bases outside the gene matches. This CDR3 contains 14 residues. The germline V gene encodes CDR1 SGDLS and CDR2 YYNGEE. The CDR3 nucleotides read TGTGCCAGCAGCGTAGACGGGACTACCTACGAGCAGTACTTC. Protein: CASSVDGTTYEQYF.

This clonotype was detected many times. The chain has TRBV20-1 and TRBJ2-3, with D maybe TRBD2 (6 bases). This CDR3 contains 18 residues. The germline CDR1 and CDR2 sequences are DFQATT and SNEGSKA (reference sequence). V lost 6 bases to trimming and J lost 4 bases, with 29 bases between them. In DNA, the CDR3 is TGCAGTGCCCCAACGTGGGGGGTGTGGGGGAGTAGGTCAGATACGCAGTATTTT. It is translated as CSAPTWGVWGSRSDTQYF.

In this sample, this clonotype turned up a few times. The chain combines TRBV20-1 with TRBJ2-5; TRBD1 matches 7 bases. CDR1 is DFQATT and CDR2 is SNEGSKA in the germline V gene (reference sequence). V was clipped by 4 bases and J by 2 bases; unmatched bases: 7. CDR3 length: 14 amino acids. The CDR3 here is CSAIGRDSQETQYF. The CDR3 region has the DNA TGCAGTGCTATAGGCCGGGACAGTCAAGAGACCCAGTACTTC.

A few counts support this clonotype. The chain couples TRBV7-2 to TRBJ1-1; D uncertain. The V gene's germline CDR1 is SGHTA and CDR2 FQGNSA. Trimming stripped 2 bases from V and 4 bases from J, with 8 bases between. The CDR3 totals 13 residues. CDR3 nucleotides: TGTGCCAGCAGCTTACACCTGGGCACTGAAGCTTTCTTT. Translation: CASSLHLGTEAFF.

The genes are TRBV2 and TRBJ1-1, with D uncertain. CDR1 is SNHLY, CDR2 FYNNEI, per germline. CDR3 length equals 13 residues. V lost 4 bases and J lost 5, with 11 bases in between. The CDR3 DNA reads TGTGCCAGCAGTGTCCAGTTAGAGACTGAAGCTTTCTTT. Its protein product is CASSVQLETEAFF. Complete variable domain (other parts from reference TRBV2 and TRBJ1-1): EPEVTQTPSHQVTQMGQEVILRCVPISNHLYFYWYRQILGQKVEFLVSFYNNEISEKSEIFDDQFSVERPDGSNFTLKIRSTKLEDSAMYFCASSVQLETEAFFGQGTRLTVV.

The V gene is TRBV7-7, the J gene TRBJ2-5, with D maybe TRBD2 (6 bases). Per the germline V gene, CDR1 is SSHAT and CDR2 is FNYEAQ (reference sequence). The CDR3 runs to 15 residues. Trimming removed 11 bases from V and 6 bases from J, with 25 bases in between. The DNA of the CDR3 is TGTGCCTGGAGCGGTCAATCGGGAGTCGCAAAGACCCAGTACTTC. Translating gives CAWSGQSGVAKTQYF.

This clonotype appeared a few times. The chain couples TRBV12-3 or TRBV12-4 to TRBJ1-5; D possibly corresponds to TRBD1 (5 bases). V was shortened by 6 bases and J by 8 bases, with 11 bases between the two germline ends. This CDR3 region has 12 residues. The chain's CDR3 is CASRDPGEPQHF. Here the CDR3 DNA reads TGTGCCAGCAGGGACCCGGGGGAGCCCCAGCATTTT.

As DNA, the CDR3 is TGTGCCAGCAACTTCGTTTCCGGGGGAGGATCTTACGAGCAGTACTTC. It encodes CASNFVSGGGSYEQYF. This sequence joins TRBV19 and TRBJ2-7, with D possibly matching TRBD2 (6 bases). The germline V gene encodes CDR1 LNHDA and CDR2 SQIVND (reference sequence). This CDR3 has 16 amino acids. V gave up 9 bases and J gave up 4 bases, with 25 bases separating them.

The chain recombines TRBV5-4 with TRBJ1-1; 8 bases map to TRBD1. This CDR3 spans 15 amino acids. The junction had 7 bases not matched to a gene; V was cut back by 5 bases and J by 1 base. Germline CDR1 reads SGHNT; CDR2 reads YYREEE (reference sequence). This CDR3 reads CASRSRTGKNTEAFF. The CDR3 nucleotides read TGTGCCAGCAGATCTAGGACAGGGAAGAACACTGAAGCTTTCTTT.

The rearrangement uses TRBV20-1 and TRBJ1-1; D is undetermined. V was trimmed by 5 bases and J by 4 bases, leaving 17 bases between them. This CDR3 comprises 14 residues. Germline CDR1 and CDR2: DFQATT and SNEGSKA (reference sequence). The DNA of the CDR3 is TGCAGTGCTGAGAGATTCGGGGTTTTCACTGAAGCTTTCTTT. Amino acids: CSAERFGVFTEAFF.

This sequence joins TRBV5-4 and TRBJ1-1, with 7 positions matching TRBD1. Looked up from germline, CDR1 is SGHNT and CDR2 is YYREEE (reference sequence). The trim removed 2 bases at V and 4 bases at J, leaving 11 bases unmatched. There are 16 residues in the CDR3. The CDR3 spells CASSFYVGAGGTEAFF. The DNA of the CDR3 is TGTGCCAGCAGCTTTTACGTGGGGGCAGGGGGCACTGAAGCTTTCTTT.

The table lists this clonotype with a few counts. This likely comes from a read error, as the CDR3 has no conserved phenylalanine or tryptophan at its end. It is unclear where the CDR3 begins or ends on the DNA, so no DNA is shown, and the CDR3 is as TCRdb lists it. The chain links TRBV3-1 to TRBJ2-1; the table names TRBD1, a call not compared with the DNA. The V gene's germline CDR1 is LGHDT and CDR2 YNNKEL (reference sequence). The CDR3 is made up of 15 amino acids, end residues included. The CDR3 is CASSQPGPYGYTFGS.

This clonotype was picked up many times. J is TRBJ2-5 and V is TRBV30; D not certain. V dropped 2 bases and J dropped 5 bases, with 6 bases sitting between them. Per the germline V gene, CDR1 is GTSNPN and CDR2 is SVGIG (reference sequence). This CDR3 is 11 amino acids long. The CDR3 DNA sequence: TGTGCCTGGAGTCTTAGGGAGACCCAGTACTTC. It specifies CAWSLRETQYF.

The rearrangement links TRBV7-2 to TRBJ1-1, with D tentatively TRBD1 (5 bases). The CDR3 has 14 residues. V was shortened by 1 base and J by 5 bases, with 11 bases between the two germline ends. Germline CDR1 is SGHTA and CDR2 is FQGNSA. This CDR3 is CASSLVPGKTEAFF. CDR3 in DNA: TGTGCCAGCAGCTTAGTCCCAGGGAAAACTGAAGCTTTCTTT.

V is TRBV6-4 and J is TRBJ1-2; tentatively, D is TRBD1 (6 bases). The CDR3 runs 14 residues. The germline gives CDR1 MRHNA, CDR2 SNTAGT. Between the trimmed V and J ends, which lost 0 bases and 6 bases, there was a span of 11 bases. In DNA, the CDR3 is TGTGCCAGCAGTGACTCCGGCGGGGGCAATGGCTACACCTTC. It codes for CASSDSGGGNGYTF.

The J gene is TRBJ2-5, the V gene TRBV9, with 7 bases identical to TRBD2. Germline V gives CDR1 SGDLS, CDR2 YYNGEE. The CDR3 extends over 16 amino acids. The V gene end was trimmed by 0 bases and the J gene end by 2 bases; junction bases not matched to a gene: 7. Here the CDR3 DNA reads TGTGCCAGCAGCGTAGCGGGAGGAGCCTCTCAAGAGACCCAGTACTTC. Its protein product is CASSVAGGASQETQYF.

The CDR3 DNA sequence: TGTGCCAGCAGCCGGCCCCGGGACAGGGAAAAACTGTTTTTT. It specifies CASSRPRDREKLFF. The J gene is TRBJ1-4, the V gene TRBV25-1; the match to TRBD1 covers 8 bases. The CDR3 runs to 14 residues. The V gene's germline CDR1 is MGHDK and CDR2 SYGVNS. The trim removed 6 bases at V and 8 bases at J, leaving 8 bases unmatched.